This section outlines one T cell receptor beta chain sequence together with its context. Its target is not known. These data come from a study of T cells in Graves' hyperthyroidism and ophthalmopathy. Study as a whole: Pretreatment peripheral blood was obtained at initial diagnosis.

RNA transcripts were the template for amplifying TCR beta CDR3 regions. The TCR CDR3 first-round RT-PCR relied on the HTBI primer set. Each CDR3 protein gets one entry after TCRdb re-called the multiplex PCR reads with MiXCR. Of roughly 740,000 distinct CDR3 sequences in the sample, about 17% were seen once. Any patient presenting with uncontrolled infection, other autoimmune disease, pregnancy or lactation was left out. Overall study results and limits: Within blood appeared most thyroid clonotypes that had expanded above 0.001. In the analysis, a 13 V-J model separated ophthalmopathy from stable hyperthyroidism.

This clonotype originated in a man between 18 and 29 years old with Graves' hyperthyroidism. The sequencing sample was made of blood.

CDR3 sequence reads: CASTPLGEGGYTF. DNA for the CDR3: TGTGCCAGTACCCCCCTGGGGGAAGGAGGCTACACCTTC. The rearrangement links TRBV19 to TRBJ1-2; the D gene is possibly TRBD1 (5 bases). This CDR3 is built from 13 residues. The germline V gene has CDR1 LNHDA and CDR2 SQIVND (reference sequence). V lost 7 bases to trimming and J lost 8 bases, with 17 bases between them.